These 30 T cell receptor beta chains were all obtained from the same sample, sequenced in a study of blood T cell repertoires in COVID-19. Using immunoSEQ multiplex PCR, the repertoire was profiled, and TCRdb retains in-frame clones only, with some absent. Of roughly 95,000 clones listed, 80% to 95% are singletons. Material for sequencing was peripheral blood. These TCRs come from a woman between 50 and 59 years old in a cohort sampled during active COVID-19.

This rearrangement joins TRBV7-6 to TRBJ2-5, with 13 bases matching TRBD2. The length of the CDR3 is 17 residues. J was trimmed by 2 bases and V by 5 bases; bases with no gene match: 8. In germline, CDR1 is SGHVS, CDR2 FNYEAQ. CDR3: CASSPLRLAGGQETQYF. The CDR3 nucleotides read TGTGCCAGCAGCCCATTGAGACTAGCGGGAGGTCAAGAGACCCAGTACTTC.

CDR3 protein: CASSFTGTGGNQPQHF. The CDR3 DNA sequence: TGTGCCAGCAGCTTTACCGGGACAGGGGGCAATCAGCCCCAGCATTTT. The chain has TRBV5-6 and TRBJ1-5; 10 bases line up with TRBD1. This CDR3 is built from 16 residues. The V gene end was trimmed by 2 bases and the J gene end by 2 bases; junction bases not matched to a gene: 4. In germline, CDR1 is SGHDT, CDR2 YYEEEE.

This chain uses TRBV27 with TRBJ1-3, with a tentative D call TRBD1 (6 bases). This CDR3 is 15 amino acids long. Trimming stripped 2 bases from V and 0 bases from J, with 8 bases between. Germline CDR1 and CDR2: MNHEY and SMNVEV (reference sequence). The CDR3 nucleotides are TGTGCCAGCAGTTTAATGGGGGCCTCTGGAAACACCATATATTTT. Its translation is CASSLMGASGNTIYF.

V and J are TRBV7-9 and TRBJ2-2, with D maybe TRBD1 (6 bases). Germline CDR1 SEHNR, CDR2 FQNEAQ (reference sequence). The CDR3 runs to 16 residues. V lost 1 base and J lost 4, with 13 bases in between. Written as DNA, the CDR3 is TGTGCCAGCAGCTTAGAGGCCGGACAGAGCACCGGGGAGCTGTTTTTT. As protein: CASSLEAGQSTGELFF. Combining the CDR3 with reference TRBV7-9 and TRBJ2-2 gives the whole variable domain DTGVSQNPRHKITKRGQNVTFRCDPISEHNRLYWYRQTLGQGPEFLTYFQNEAQLEKSRLLSDRFSAERPKGSFSTLEIQRTEQGDSAMYLCASSLEAGQSTGELFFGEGSRLTVL.

The V and J genes are TRBV28 and TRBJ2-7, with 8 nucleotides matching TRBD2. Germline CDR1 and CDR2: MDHEN and SYDVKM. The CDR3 is 12 amino acids. V shed 8 bases, J shed 2 bases, and the junction held 2 bases outside the gene matches. The CDR3 loop is CASRAGAYEQYF. CDR3 bases: TGTGCCAGCCGAGCGGGGGCCTACGAGCAGTACTTC. Full variable domain (remainder filled in from reference TRBV28 and TRBJ2-7): DVKVTQSSRYLVKRTGEKVFLECVQDMDHENMFWYRQDPGLGLRLIYFSYDVKMKEKGDIPEGYSVSREKKERFSLILESASTNQTSMYLCASRAGAYEQYFGPGTRLTVT.

V gene TRBV7-3 combines with J gene TRBJ1-1, with TRBD1 matching 8 bases. The germline V gene encodes CDR1 SGHTA and CDR2 FQGTGA. This CDR3 has 15 amino acids. The junction had 8 bases not matched to a gene; V was cut back by 5 bases and J by 3 bases. The CDR3 region has the DNA TGTGCCAGCAGCCGCCGGACAGGGACCTACACTGAAGCTTTCTTT. Its protein is CASSRRTGTYTEAFF.

The V gene is TRBV5-5, the J gene TRBJ1-1; TRBD1 might be the D (6 bases). The CDR3 runs to 14 residues. V dropped 0 bases and J dropped 11 bases, with 17 bases sitting between them. Germline V gives CDR1 SGHKS, CDR2 YYEKEE (reference sequence). The CDR3 DNA reads TGTGCCAGCAGCTTGGCAGCAGGGGTTAAGGGGGCTTTCTTT. Protein sequence: CASSLAAGVKGAFF.

The chain combines TRBV6-5 with TRBJ2-1; possibly TRBD1 for D (6 bases). V dropped 7 bases and J dropped 8 bases, with 21 bases sitting between them. Germline CDR1 MNHEY, CDR2 SVGAGI. The CDR3 length is 15 residues. The CDR3 bases are TGTGCCAGCACCAACCAGGGGTTCATATCGTATGAGCAGTTCTTC. Protein product: CASTNQGFISYEQFF.

This rearrangement joins TRBV2 to TRBJ1-6; 8 bases align to TRBD1. Trimming cost V 5 bases and J 10 bases; bases outside gene matches: 7. CDR1 is SNHLY, CDR2 FYNNEI, per germline. This CDR3 is built from 14 residues. CDR3 coding DNA: TGTGCCAGCAGTTCTCAACAGGGGGGCTCACCCCTCCACTTT. It specifies CASSSQQGGSPLHF.

The rearrangement links TRBV28 to TRBJ1-5, with a weak D call TRBD1 (6 bases). The CDR3 is 14 amino acids. From germline, CDR1 is MDHEN and CDR2 SYDVKM. Trimming pared 4 bases from V and 9 bases from J, leaving 16 bases between. CDR3 in amino acids: CASSSNRVGPPQHF. The CDR3 region has the DNA TGTGCCAGCAGTTCTAACAGGGTCGGTCCGCCCCAGCATTTT.

V and J are TRBV7-6 and TRBJ1-2, with a tentative D call TRBD1 (6 bases). V was shortened by 8 bases and J by 5 bases, with 21 bases between the two germline ends. The length of the CDR3 is 15 residues. In germline, CDR1 is SGHVS, CDR2 FNYEAQ. The CDR3 is CASPDRRQDGYGYTF. The CDR3 DNA reads as TGTGCCAGCCCCGACCGGAGACAGGATGGATATGGCTACACCTTC. The full variable domain, with the rest looked up from reference TRBV7-6 and TRBJ1-2, is GAGVSQSPRYKVTKRGQDVALRCDPISGHVSLYWYRQALGQGPEFLTYFNYEAQQDKSGLPNDRFSAERPEGSISTLTIQRTEQRDSAMYRCASPDRRQDGYGYTFGSGTRLTVV.

The table lists this clone with a count of one. V gene TRBV10-3 combines with J gene TRBJ2-2; D is possibly TRBD1 (6 bases). The length of the CDR3 is 15 residues. V lost 6 bases to trimming and J lost 6 bases, with 17 bases between them. Germline V gene data show CDR1 as ENHRY and CDR2 as SYGVKD. The CDR3 DNA sequence: TGTGCCATCAGCCCCCGACAGGCACTGTCCGGGGAGCTGTTTTTT. Amino acids: CAISPRQALSGELFF.

The chain uses TRBV3-1 (or the pseudogene TRBV3-2) and TRBJ2-2, with 7 bases matching TRBD2. The CDR3 consists of 16 residues. Germline V CDR1 and CDR2: LGHDT, YNNKEL (reference sequence). Trimming took 1 base from V and 1 from J; bases not matched to a gene: 3. CDR3 amino acids: CASSQVIAGNTGELFF. In DNA form, the CDR3 reads TGTGCCAGCAGCCAAGTAATAGCGGGGAACACCGGGGAGCTGTTTTTT.

V and J are TRBV7-9 and TRBJ2-3; TRBD2 matches 9 bases. V dropped 2 bases and J dropped 0; count of bases not matched to a gene: 9. This CDR3 has 18 amino acids. Germline lookup yields CDR1 SEHNR and CDR2 FQNEAQ (reference sequence). CDR3 sequence: CASSLMASGAISTDTQYF. CDR3 in DNA: TGTGCCAGCAGCTTAATGGCTAGCGGGGCGATTAGCACAGATACGCAGTATTTT.

The V call is TRBV12-5, the J call TRBJ2-7; 8 nucleotides agree with TRBD1. The CDR3 has 15 amino acids. CDR1 and CDR2 (germline): LGHNT, FRNRAP. V was clipped by 1 base and J by 2 bases; unmatched bases: 4. CDR3: CASGLGGTGPYEQYF. CDR3 sequence (DNA): TGTGCTAGTGGTTTGGGTGGGACAGGTCCCTACGAGCAGTACTTC.

This clone was observed once. The chain recombines TRBV27 with TRBJ2-6, with D tentatively TRBD1 (6 bases). The germline V and J ends were trimmed by 5 bases and 4 bases, with 12 bases remaining between them. Germline CDR1 reads MNHEY; CDR2 reads SMNVEV (reference sequence). CDR3 length equals 15 residues. The CDR3 protein is CASSTRDKGANVLTF. The CDR3 DNA is TGTGCCAGCAGTACACGGGACAAGGGGGCCAACGTCCTGACTTTC.

This chain joins TRBV12-5 and TRBJ1-5, with 7 nucleotides matching TRBD1. The CDR3 totals 15 residues. After removal of 2 bases from V and 2 bases from J, the junction contained 3 bases not matched to a gene. Germline V gives CDR1 LGHNT, CDR2 FRNRAP. The chain's CDR3 is CASGLHTGGNQPQHF. The CDR3 DNA reads TGTGCTAGTGGTTTGCATACAGGGGGCAATCAGCCCCAGCATTTT.

The chain employs TRBV7-2 and TRBJ2-5; 9 nucleotides align to TRBD1. The V gene's germline CDR1 is SGHTA and CDR2 FQGNSA. This CDR3 comprises 15 residues. The V and J ends lost 5 bases and 4 bases, in that order; junction bases with no gene match: 8. The CDR3 DNA is TGTGCCAGCAGCCAGAGTGGGACAGGGCGAGAGACCCAGTACTTC. Encoded protein: CASSQSGTGRETQYF.

The genes are TRBV7-2 and TRBJ1-4; 9 positions match TRBD1. Looked up from germline, CDR1 is SGHTA and CDR2 is FQGNSA. V gave up 4 bases and J gave up 5 bases; unmatched junction bases: 8. This CDR3 has 16 residues. In DNA form, the CDR3 reads TGTGCCAGCAGCTCGTTGAACAGGGGGCGAAATGAAAAACTGTTTTTT. This codes for CASSSLNRGRNEKLFF. Drawing the rest from reference TRBV7-2 and TRBJ1-4, the complete variable domain is GAGVSQSPSNKVTEKGKDVELRCDPISGHTALYWYRQSLGQGLEFLIYFQGNSAPDKSGLPSDRFSAERTGGSVSTLTIQRTQQEDSAVYLCASSSLNRGRNEKLFFGSGTQLSVL.

The genes are TRBV27 and TRBJ1-5, with a weak D call TRBD1 (6 bases). Germline-derived CDR1 and CDR2 are MNHEY and SMNVEV (reference sequence). CDR3 size: 15 residues. V lost 5 bases to trimming and J lost 5 bases, with 16 bases between them. The CDR3 spells CASSPWTDRDQPQHF. The CDR3, as DNA: TGTGCCAGCAGTCCTTGGACAGACCGAGATCAGCCCCAGCATTTT.

The CDR3 DNA is TGTGCCAGCTCACCAACAGGGGTTAATGAAAAACTGTTTTTT. Translating gives CASSPTGVNEKLFF. The chain recombines TRBV18 with TRBJ1-4; 7 bases are shared with TRBD1. CDR3 length equals 14 residues. With V trimmed by 2 bases and J by 4 bases, 1 base remained unmatched. The germline V gene has CDR1 KGHSH and CDR2 LQKENI.

The chain is built from TRBV7-2 and TRBJ2-2; no clear D gene. The CDR3 runs 14 residues. Per the germline V gene, CDR1 is SGHTA and CDR2 is FQGNSA. Trimming took off 3 bases at V and 0 bases at J, with 5 bases between the two ends. The CDR3 region is CASSFQANTGELFF. DNA of the CDR3: TGTGCCAGCAGCTTCCAGGCGAACACCGGGGAGCTGTTTTTT.

V is TRBV11-3 and J is TRBJ2-7, with a tentative D call TRBD1 (6 bases). V was trimmed by 8 bases and J by 2 bases, leaving 16 bases between them. The CDR3 extends over 14 amino acids. The germline V gene encodes CDR1 SGHNT and CDR2 YENEEA. For the CDR3, the DNA is TGTGCCAGCGGGGGCCTTTCTCATCCCTACGAGCAGTACTTC. Translating gives CASGGLSHPYEQYF.

The J gene is TRBJ2-7, the V gene TRBV18; 7 positions match TRBD1. J lost 4 bases, V lost 3 bases, and 0 bases had no gene match. Germline V lookup: CDR1 KGHSH, CDR2 LQKENI. The CDR3 totals 12 residues. The DNA of the CDR3 is TGTGCCAGCTCACCCAGGGGGTACGAGCAGTACTTC. Translation: CASSPRGYEQYF.

The gene calls are TRBV7-9 and TRBJ2-3; TRBD2 matches 7 bases. The V and J ends lost 5 bases and 4 bases, in that order; junction bases with no gene match: 0. Germline CDR1 and CDR2: SEHNR and FQNEAQ (reference sequence). The CDR3 is 12 residues long. In DNA form, the CDR3 reads TGTGCCAGCAGCGGACTAGCAGATACGCAGTATTTT. Translation gives CASSGLADTQYF.

The chain is built from TRBV28 and TRBJ2-3; D possibly corresponds to TRBD2 (6 bases). Per germline, CDR1 MDHEN and CDR2 SYDVKM. V lost 6 bases and J lost 2, with 15 bases in between. The CDR3 contains 15 residues. CDR3 protein: CASSGGGGLTDTQYF. Here the CDR3 DNA reads TGTGCCAGCAGCGGTGGGGGAGGCCTCACAGATACGCAGTATTTT.

There are a few counts of this clone. The chain has TRBV28 and TRBJ2-2; 8 bases fit TRBD1. CDR1 and CDR2 (germline): MDHEN, SYDVKM. This CDR3 has 14 amino acids. Trimming at V came to 7 bases and at J to 2 bases, leaving 3 bases not matched to a gene. This chain's CDR3 is CASNRGFNTGELFF. Here the CDR3 DNA reads TGTGCCAGCAACAGGGGGTTCAACACCGGGGAGCTGTTTTTT.

This chain connects TRBV6-1 to TRBJ1-1, with 7 positions matching TRBD1. This CDR3 has 13 residues. Germline V gene lookup returns CDR1 MNHNS and CDR2 SASEGT. The V gene end was trimmed by 11 bases and the J gene end by 5 bases; junction bases not matched to a gene: 11. CDR3 region: CAGRQGQITEAFF. The CDR3 bases are TGTGCCGGACGACAGGGACAAATTACTGAAGCTTTCTTT.

This chain joins TRBV19 and TRBJ2-7; 9 bases are shared with TRBD1. The CDR3 contains 14 residues. Losses at the gene ends were 5 bases for V and 2 bases for J; bases not matched to a gene: 4. Germline-derived CDR1 and CDR2 are LNHDA and SQIVND (reference sequence). Here the CDR3 DNA reads TGTGCCAGTAGTGACAGGGGGGCCCCCTACGAGCAGTACTTC. Amino acids: CASSDRGAPYEQYF. The full variable domain, its missing parts supplied by reference TRBV19 and TRBJ2-7, is DGGITQSPKYLFRKEGQNVTLSCEQNLNHDAMYWYRQDPGQGLRLIYYSQIVNDFQKGDIAEGYSVSREKKESFPLTVTSAQKNPTAFYLCASSDRGAPYEQYFGPGTRLTVT.

This chain links TRBV28 with TRBJ1-5; D call uncertain. Germline V gene data show CDR1 as MDHEN and CDR2 as SYDVKM. V was trimmed by 2 bases and J by 6 bases, leaving 8 bases between them. This CDR3 is 13 amino acids long. CDR3 protein: CASSLEGVQPQHF. The CDR3 coding sequence is TGTGCCAGCAGTTTAGAGGGAGTTCAGCCCCAGCATTTT.